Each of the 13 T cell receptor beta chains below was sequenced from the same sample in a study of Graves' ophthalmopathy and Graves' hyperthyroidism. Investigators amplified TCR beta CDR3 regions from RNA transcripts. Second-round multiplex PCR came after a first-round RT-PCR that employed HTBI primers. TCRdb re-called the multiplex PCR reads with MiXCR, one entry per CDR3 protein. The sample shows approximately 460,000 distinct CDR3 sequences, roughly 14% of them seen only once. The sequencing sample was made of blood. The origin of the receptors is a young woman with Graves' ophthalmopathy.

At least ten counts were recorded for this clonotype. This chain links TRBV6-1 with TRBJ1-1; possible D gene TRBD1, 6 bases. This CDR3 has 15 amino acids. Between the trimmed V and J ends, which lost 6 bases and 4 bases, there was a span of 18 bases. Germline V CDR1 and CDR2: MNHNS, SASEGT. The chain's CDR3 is CASRVDRSWGTEAFF. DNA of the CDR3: TGTGCCAGCAGAGTAGACAGGTCTTGGGGCACTGAAGCTTTCTTT.

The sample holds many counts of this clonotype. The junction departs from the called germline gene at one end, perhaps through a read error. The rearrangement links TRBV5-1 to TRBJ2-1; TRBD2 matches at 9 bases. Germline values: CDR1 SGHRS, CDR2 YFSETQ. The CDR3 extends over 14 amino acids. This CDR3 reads CASSWTSVFDEKFF. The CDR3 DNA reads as TGCGCCAGCAGCTGGACTAGCGTTTTTGATGAGAAGTTCTTC. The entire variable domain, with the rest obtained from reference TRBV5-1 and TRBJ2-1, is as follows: KAGVTQTPRYLIKTRGQQVTLSCSPISGHRSVSWYQQTPGQGLQFLFEYFSETQRNKGNFPGRFSGRQFSNSRSEMNVSTLELGDSALYLCASSWTSVFDEKFFGPGTRLTVL.

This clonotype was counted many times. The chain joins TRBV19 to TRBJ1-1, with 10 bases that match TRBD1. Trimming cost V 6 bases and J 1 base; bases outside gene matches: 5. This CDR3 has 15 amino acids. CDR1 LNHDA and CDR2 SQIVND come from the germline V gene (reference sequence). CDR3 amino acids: CASSLTGGTNTEAFF. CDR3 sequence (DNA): TGTGCCAGTAGCCTGACAGGGGGCACGAACACTGAAGCTTTCTTT.

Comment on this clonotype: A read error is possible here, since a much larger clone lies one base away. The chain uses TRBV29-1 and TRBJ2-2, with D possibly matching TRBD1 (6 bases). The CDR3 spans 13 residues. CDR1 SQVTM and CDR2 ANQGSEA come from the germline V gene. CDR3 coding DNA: TGCAGCGTTGGGGGCAGGGACACCGGGGAGCTGTGTTTT. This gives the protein CSVGGRDTGELCF.

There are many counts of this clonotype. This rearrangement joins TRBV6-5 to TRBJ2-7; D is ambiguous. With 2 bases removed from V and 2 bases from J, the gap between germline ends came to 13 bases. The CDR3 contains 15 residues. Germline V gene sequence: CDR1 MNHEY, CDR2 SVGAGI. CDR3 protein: CASSYGYGGTYEQYF. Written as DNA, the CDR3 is TGTGCCAGCAGTTACGGTTATGGCGGCACCTACGAGCAGTACTTC.

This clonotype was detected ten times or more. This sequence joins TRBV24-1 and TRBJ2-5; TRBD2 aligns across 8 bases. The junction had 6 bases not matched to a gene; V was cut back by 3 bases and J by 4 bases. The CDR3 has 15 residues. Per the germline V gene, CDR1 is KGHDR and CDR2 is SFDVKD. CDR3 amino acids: CATSDKRERVETQYF. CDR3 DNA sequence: TGTGCCACCAGTGATAAGCGGGAGAGAGTAGAGACCCAGTACTTC.

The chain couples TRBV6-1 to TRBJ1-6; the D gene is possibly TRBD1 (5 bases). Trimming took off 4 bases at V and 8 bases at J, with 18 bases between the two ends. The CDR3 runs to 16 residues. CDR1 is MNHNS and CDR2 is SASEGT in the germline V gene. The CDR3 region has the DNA TGTGCCAGCAGTGCCTTTAACCAGGGAGGGTATTCACCCCTCCACTTT. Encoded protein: CASSAFNQGGYSPLHF.

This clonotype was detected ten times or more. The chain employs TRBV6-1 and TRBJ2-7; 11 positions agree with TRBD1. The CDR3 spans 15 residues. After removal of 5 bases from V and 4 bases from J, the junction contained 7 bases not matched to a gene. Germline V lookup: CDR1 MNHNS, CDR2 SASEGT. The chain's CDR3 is CASSPGQGAKYEQYF. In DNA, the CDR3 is TGTGCCAGCAGTCCCGGACAGGGGGCTAAGTACGAGCAGTACTTC.

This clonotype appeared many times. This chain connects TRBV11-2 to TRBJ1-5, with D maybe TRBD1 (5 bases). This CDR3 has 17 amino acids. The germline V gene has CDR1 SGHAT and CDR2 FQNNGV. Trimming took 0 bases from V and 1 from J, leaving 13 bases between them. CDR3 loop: CASSLENWTFSNQPQHF. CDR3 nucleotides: TGTGCCAGCAGCTTAGAAAATTGGACATTCAGCAATCAGCCCCAGCATTTT.

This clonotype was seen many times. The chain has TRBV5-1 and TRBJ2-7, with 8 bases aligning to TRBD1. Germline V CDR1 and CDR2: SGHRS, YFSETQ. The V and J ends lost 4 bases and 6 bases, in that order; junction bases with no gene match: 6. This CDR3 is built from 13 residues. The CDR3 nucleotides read TGCGCCAGCAGCACCGGACAGGGCTCCGAGCAGTACTTC. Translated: CASSTGQGSEQYF.

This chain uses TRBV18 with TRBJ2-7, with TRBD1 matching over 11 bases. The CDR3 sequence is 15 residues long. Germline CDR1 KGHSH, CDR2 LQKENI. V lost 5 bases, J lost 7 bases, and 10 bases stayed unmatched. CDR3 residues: CASSVGQGALGEQYV. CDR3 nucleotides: TGTGCCAGCTCAGTTGGACAGGGGGCATTGGGAGAGCAGTACGTC.

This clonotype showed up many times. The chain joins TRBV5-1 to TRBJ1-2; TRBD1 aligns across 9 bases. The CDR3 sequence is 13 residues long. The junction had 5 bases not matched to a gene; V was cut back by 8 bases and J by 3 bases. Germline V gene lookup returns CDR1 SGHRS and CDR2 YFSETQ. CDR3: CASTGGRDYGYTF. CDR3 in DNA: TGCGCCAGTACAGGGGGCCGGGACTATGGCTACACCTTC.

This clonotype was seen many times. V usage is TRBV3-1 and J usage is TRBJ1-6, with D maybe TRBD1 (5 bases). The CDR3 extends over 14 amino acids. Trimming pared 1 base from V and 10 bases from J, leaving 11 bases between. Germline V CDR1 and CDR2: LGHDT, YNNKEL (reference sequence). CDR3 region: CASSQGGLTSPLHF. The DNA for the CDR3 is TGTGCCAGCAGCCAAGGGGGGTTAACCTCACCCCTCCACTTT.